This TCR beta chain is from a study of T-cell reconstitution after alpha-beta-depleted transplantation in children. Findings of the study overall: Two months or so post-transplant, alpha-beta T cells reportedly derived from several hundred expanded graft clones. Most T-cell counts and diversity one year after the transplant came from T cells that were newly produced.

In this sample, this clonotype turned up a few times. The antigen remains unidentified. Germline CDR1 is SGHVS and CDR2 is FNYEAQ. J lost 1 base, V lost 1 base, and 8 bases had no gene match. The CDR3 consists of 17 residues. A library of TCRbeta sequences, prepared with unique molecular identifiers, was generated. Via MiXCR, TCRdb re-called the PCR reads, giving one row per CDR3 protein. In the table there are 250,000 to 400,000 distinct CDR3 sequences, approximately 23% of which are singletons. The V call is TRBV7-6, the J call TRBJ1-1; 8 positions agree with TRBD1. The sequence came from a male patient between 10 and 17 years old who had a stem cell transplant for acute lymphoblastic leukemia, so the T cells may come from the graft donor. The source material was PBMCs, mostly from graft donor cells, sampled 180 days after TCRalphabeta/CD19-depleted stem cell transplant. The CDR3 bases are TGTGCCAGCAGCTTAGTAGGGCAGGGGGCGGCGAACACTGAAGCTTTCTTT. Its translation is CASSLVGQGAANTEAFF.